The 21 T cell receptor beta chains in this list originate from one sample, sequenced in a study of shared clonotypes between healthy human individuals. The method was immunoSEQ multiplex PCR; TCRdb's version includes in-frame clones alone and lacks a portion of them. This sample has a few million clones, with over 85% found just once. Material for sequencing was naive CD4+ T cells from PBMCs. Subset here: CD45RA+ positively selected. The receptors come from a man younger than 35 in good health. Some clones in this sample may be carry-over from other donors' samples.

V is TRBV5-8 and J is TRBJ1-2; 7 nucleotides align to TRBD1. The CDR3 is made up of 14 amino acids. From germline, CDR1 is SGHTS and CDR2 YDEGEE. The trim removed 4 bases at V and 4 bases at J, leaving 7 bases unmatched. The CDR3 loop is CASSLTGSLYGYTF. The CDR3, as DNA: TGTGCCAGCAGCCTGACAGGGTCCCTCTATGGCTACACCTTC.

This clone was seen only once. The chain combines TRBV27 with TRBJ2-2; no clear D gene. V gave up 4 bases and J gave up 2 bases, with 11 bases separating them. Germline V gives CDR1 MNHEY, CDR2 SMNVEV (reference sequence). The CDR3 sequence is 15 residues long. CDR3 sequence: CASSWGWENTGELFF. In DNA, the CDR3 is TGTGCCAGCAGTTGGGGTTGGGAAAACACCGGGGAGCTGTTTTTT.

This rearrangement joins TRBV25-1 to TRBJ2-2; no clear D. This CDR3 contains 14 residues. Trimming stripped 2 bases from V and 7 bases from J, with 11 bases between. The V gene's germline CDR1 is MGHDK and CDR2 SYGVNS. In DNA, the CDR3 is TGTGCCAGCAGTGAAACGAGGTTGAGCGGGGAGCTGTTTTTT. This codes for CASSETRLSGELFF.

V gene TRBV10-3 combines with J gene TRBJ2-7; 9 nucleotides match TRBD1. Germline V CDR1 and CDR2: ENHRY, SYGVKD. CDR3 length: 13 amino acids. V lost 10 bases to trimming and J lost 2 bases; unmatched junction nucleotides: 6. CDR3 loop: CATGQGSAYEQYF. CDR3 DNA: TGTGCCACCGGACAGGGGTCAGCCTACGAGCAGTACTTC.

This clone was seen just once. CDR3: CASSLVRVAGGQGDEQYF. In DNA form, the CDR3 reads TGCGCCAGCAGCTTGGTAAGGGTAGCGGGAGGCCAAGGCGACGAGCAGTACTTC. The chain couples TRBV5-1 to TRBJ2-7, with 10 bases lining up with TRBD2. This CDR3 has 18 amino acids. Germline trimming cut 0 bases from V and 5 bases from J; bases unmatched to any gene: 14. Looked up from germline, CDR1 is SGHRS and CDR2 is YFSETQ.

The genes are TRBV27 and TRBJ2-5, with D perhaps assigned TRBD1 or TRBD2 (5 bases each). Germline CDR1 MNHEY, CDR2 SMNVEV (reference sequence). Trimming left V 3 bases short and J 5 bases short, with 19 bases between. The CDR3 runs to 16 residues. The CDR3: CASSLGLVGVGETQYF. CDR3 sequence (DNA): TGTGCCAGCAGTTTGGGGCTAGTGGGAGTTGGGGAGACCCAGTACTTC.

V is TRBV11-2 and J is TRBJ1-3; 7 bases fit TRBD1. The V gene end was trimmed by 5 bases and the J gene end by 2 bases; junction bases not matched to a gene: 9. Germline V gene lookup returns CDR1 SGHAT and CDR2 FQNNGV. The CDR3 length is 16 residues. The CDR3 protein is CASSRGQTMAGNTIYF. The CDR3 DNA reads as TGTGCCAGCAGCCGGGGACAGACAATGGCTGGAAACACCATATATTTT. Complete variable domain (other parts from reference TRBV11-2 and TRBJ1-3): EAGVAQSPRYKIIEKRQSVAFWCNPISGHATLYWYQQILGQGPKLLIQFQNNGVVDDSQLPKDRFSAERLKGVDSTLKIQPAKLEDSAVYLCASSRGQTMAGNTIYFGEGSWLTVV.

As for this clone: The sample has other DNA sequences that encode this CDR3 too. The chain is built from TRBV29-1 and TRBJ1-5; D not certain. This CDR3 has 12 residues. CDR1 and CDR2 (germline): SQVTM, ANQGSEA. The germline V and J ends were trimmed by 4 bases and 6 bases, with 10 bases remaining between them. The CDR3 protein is CSVGARGQPQHF. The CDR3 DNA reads TGCAGCGTTGGGGCCCGGGGTCAGCCCCAGCATTTT. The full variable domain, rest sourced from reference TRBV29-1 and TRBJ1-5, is SAVISQKPSRDICQRGTSLTIQCQVDSQVTMMFWYRQQPGQSLTLIATANQGSEATYESGFVIDKFPISRPNLTFSTLTVSNMSPEDSSIYLCSVGARGQPQHFGDGTRLSIL.

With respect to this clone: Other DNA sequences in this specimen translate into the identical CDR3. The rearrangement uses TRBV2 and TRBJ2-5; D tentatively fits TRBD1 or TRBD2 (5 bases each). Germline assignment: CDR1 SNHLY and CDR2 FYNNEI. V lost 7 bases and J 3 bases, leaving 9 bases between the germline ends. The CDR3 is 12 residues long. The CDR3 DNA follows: TGTGCCAGCACCCGGGACGAAGAGACCCAGTACTTC. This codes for CASTRDEETQYF.

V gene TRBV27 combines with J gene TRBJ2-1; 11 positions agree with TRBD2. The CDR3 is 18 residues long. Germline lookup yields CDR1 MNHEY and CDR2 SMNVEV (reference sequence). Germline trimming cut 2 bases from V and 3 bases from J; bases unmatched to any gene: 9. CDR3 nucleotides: TGTGCCAGCAGTTTAACCTCTAGCGGGAGGTTCCTCTACAATGAGCAGTTCTTC. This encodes CASSLTSSGRFLYNEQFF.

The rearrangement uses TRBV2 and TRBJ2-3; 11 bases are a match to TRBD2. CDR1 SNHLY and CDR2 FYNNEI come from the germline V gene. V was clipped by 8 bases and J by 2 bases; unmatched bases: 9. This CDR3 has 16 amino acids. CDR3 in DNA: TGTGCCAGCCAGGGGTTAGCGGGAGGGCCCACAGATACGCAGTATTTT. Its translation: CASQGLAGGPTDTQYF.

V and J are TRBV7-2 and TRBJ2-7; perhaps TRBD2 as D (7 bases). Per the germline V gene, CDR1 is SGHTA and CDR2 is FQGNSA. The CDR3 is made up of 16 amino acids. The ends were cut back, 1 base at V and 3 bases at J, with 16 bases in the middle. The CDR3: CASSLVLGGARYEQYF. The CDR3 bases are TGTGCCAGCAGCTTAGTACTAGGGGGGGCCCGCTACGAGCAGTACTTC.

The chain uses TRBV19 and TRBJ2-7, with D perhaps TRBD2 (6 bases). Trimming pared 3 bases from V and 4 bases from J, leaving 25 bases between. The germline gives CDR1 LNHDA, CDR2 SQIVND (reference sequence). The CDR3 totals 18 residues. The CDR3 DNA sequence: TGTGCCAGTAGTATGCCCCGGGGACCGGAGGGCTCAGGGTACGAGCAGTACTTC. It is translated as CASSMPRGPEGSGYEQYF.

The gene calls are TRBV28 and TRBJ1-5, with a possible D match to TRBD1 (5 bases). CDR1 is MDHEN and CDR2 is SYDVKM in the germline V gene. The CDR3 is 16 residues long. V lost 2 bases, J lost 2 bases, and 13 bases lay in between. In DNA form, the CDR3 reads TGTGCCAGCAGTTTAGGGGGGGATGGCGGCAATCAGCCCCAGCATTTT. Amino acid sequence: CASSLGGDGGNQPQHF.

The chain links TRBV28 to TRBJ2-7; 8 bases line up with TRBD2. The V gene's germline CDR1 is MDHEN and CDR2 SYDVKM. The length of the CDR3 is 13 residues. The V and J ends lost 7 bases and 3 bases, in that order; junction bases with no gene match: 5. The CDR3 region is CASTSTSGYEQYF. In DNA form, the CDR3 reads TGTGCCAGCACTTCAACTAGCGGCTACGAGCAGTACTTC.

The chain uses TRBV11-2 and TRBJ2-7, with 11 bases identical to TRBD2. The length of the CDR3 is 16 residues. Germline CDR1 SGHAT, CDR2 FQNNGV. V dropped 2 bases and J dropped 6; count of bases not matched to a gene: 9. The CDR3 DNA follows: TGTGCCAGCAGCTTAACCCTAGCGGGAGGTATGGGCGAGCAGTACTTC. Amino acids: CASSLTLAGGMGEQYF.

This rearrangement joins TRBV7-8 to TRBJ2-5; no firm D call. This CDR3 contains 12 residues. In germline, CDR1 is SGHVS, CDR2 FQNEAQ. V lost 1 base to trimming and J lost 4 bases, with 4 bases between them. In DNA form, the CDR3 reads TGTGCCAGCAGCTTAGAGCTAGAGACCCAGTACTTC. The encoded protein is CASSLELETQYF. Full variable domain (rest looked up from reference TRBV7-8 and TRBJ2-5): GAGVSQSPRYKVAKRGQDVALRCDPISGHVSLFWYQQALGQGPEFLTYFQNEAQLDKSGLPSDRFFAERPEGSVSTLKIQRTQQEDSAVYLCASSLELETQYFGPGTRLLVL.

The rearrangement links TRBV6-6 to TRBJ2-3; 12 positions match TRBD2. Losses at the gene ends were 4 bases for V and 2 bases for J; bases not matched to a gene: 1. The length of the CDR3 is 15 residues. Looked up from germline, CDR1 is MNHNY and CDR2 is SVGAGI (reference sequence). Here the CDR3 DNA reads TGTGCCAGCAGTTGGACTAGCGGGGACACAGATACGCAGTATTTT. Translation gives CASSWTSGDTDTQYF.

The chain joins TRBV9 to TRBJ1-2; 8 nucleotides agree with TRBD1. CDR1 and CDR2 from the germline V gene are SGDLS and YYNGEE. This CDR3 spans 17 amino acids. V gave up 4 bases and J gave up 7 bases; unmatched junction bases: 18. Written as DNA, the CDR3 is TGTGCCAGCAGCCCTCTATACCGTACAGGGGGAATCGGTGGCTACACCTTC. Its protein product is CASSPLYRTGGIGGYTF.

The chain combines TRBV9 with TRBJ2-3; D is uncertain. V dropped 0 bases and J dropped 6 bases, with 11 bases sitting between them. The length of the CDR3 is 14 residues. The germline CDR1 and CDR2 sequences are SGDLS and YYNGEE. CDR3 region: CASSVATLGDTQYF. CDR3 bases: TGTGCCAGCAGCGTAGCGACTTTAGGGGATACGCAGTATTTT.

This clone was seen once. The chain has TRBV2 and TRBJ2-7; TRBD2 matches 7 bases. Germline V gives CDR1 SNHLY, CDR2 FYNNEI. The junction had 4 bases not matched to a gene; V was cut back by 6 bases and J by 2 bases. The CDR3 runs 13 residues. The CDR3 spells CASSRTRTYEQYF. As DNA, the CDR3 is TGTGCCAGCAGCAGGACTAGGACCTACGAGCAGTACTTC.